The present TCR beta chain was sequenced within a study of blood T cell repertoires in COVID-19. At the level of the study: Sites across the United States, Italy and Spain contributed samples from acute and convalescent COVID-19. From T cells, B-cell-depleted T cells, or PBMCs came the material, which was cDNA or gDNA.

Those enrolled in Seattle joined during active infection and were followed longitudinally afterward. Study processing details: Quantification of nucleated cells was approximated via reference gene primer amplification. Assay used: immunoSEQ multiplex PCR; TCRdb lists only in-frame clones, some missing. The DNA was the basis for D and trimming; V, J and clone size are from that table. The data contain some 130,000 clones, more than 75% of them singletons. Germline trimming cut 5 bases from V and 6 bases from J; bases unmatched to any gene: 5. The germline gives CDR1 LNHDA, CDR2 SQIVND (reference sequence). The CDR3 is made up of 13 amino acids.

The sample comprised peripheral blood. This sequence joins TRBV19 and TRBJ1-2; 8 bases agree with TRBD1. This TCR was sampled from a woman aged 70-85 years with COVID-19, enrolled during active disease. CDR3 region: CASSSRTGHGYTF. CDR3 nucleotides: TGTGCCAGTAGTTCTCGGACAGGGCATGGCTACACCTTC.